The source of this TCR beta chain is a study of a mutant IDH1 vaccine in newly diagnosed glioma. Study information: Patients in the study were vaccinated eight times, receiving shots in weeks 1, 3, 5, 7, 11, 15, 19 and 23. Once 4-6 weeks had passed after radiotherapy alone, vaccination started, or it started with temozolomide cycles. Before enrollment, the patients had been treated with radiotherapy alone, temozolomide alone, or both together. Most of them had received both. Overall study results and limits: Patients mounted vaccine-induced immune responses in approximately 94% of cases.

Profiling relied on immunoSEQ multiplex PCR, and the TCRdb table lists in-frame clones only, not all of them. The data show roughly 110,000 clones, 90% seen once. Germline assignment: CDR1 SGHDN and CDR2 FVKESK. The V and J ends lost 1 base and 7 bases respectively, with 13 bases between them. The CDR3 extends over 14 amino acids. The sample's time point: week 11, during vaccination. Topical imiquimod was applied with each vaccine dose, which held 300 ug of mutant IDH1 20-mer peptide. In regard to this clone: The antigen is undetermined.

The chain combines TRBV14 with TRBJ1-2; unclear D gene. The receptor was derived from a woman in her forties or fifties with glioma. Sequencing used PBMCs, obtained from a glioma patient whose treatment included an IDH1 peptide vaccine. Here the CDR3 DNA reads TGTGCCAGCAGCCAAGCTGGACGCACGATTGGCTACACCTTC. Protein sequence: CASSQAGRTIGYTF. Using reference TRBV14 and TRBJ1-2 for the parts outside the CDR3, the full variable domain is EAGVTQFPSHSVIEKGQTVTLRCDPISGHDNLYWYRRVMGKEIKFLLHFVKESKQDESGMPNNRFLAERTGGTYSTLKVQPAELEDSGVYFCASSQAGRTIGYTFGSGTRLTVV.